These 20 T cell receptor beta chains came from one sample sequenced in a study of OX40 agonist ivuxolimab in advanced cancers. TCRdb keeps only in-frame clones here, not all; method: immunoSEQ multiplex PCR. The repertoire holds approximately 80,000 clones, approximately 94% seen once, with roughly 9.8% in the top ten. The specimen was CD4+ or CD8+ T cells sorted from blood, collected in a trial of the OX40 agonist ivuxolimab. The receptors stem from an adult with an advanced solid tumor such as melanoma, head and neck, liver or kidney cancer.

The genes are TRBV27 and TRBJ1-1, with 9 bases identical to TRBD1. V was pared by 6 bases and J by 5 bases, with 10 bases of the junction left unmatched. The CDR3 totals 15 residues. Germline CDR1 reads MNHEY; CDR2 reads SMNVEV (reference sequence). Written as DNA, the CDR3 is TGTGCCAGCAGACCAACCGGGACAGGGTTAACTGAAGCTTTCTTT. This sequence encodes CASRPTGTGLTEAFF.

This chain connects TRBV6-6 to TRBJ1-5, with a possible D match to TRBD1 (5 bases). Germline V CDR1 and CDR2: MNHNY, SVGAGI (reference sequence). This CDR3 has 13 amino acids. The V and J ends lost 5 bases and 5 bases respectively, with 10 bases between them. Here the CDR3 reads CASSGTQYQPQHF. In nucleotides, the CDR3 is TGTGCCAGCAGTGGGACGCAATATCAGCCCCAGCATTTT.

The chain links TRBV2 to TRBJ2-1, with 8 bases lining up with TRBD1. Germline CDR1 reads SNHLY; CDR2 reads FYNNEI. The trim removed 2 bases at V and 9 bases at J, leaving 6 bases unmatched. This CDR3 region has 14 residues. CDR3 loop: CASSEQGAHGEQFF. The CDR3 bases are TGTGCCAGCAGTGAACAGGGGGCGCATGGTGAGCAGTTCTTC. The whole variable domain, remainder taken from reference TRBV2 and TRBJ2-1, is EPEVTQTPSHQVTQMGQEVILRCVPISNHLYFYWYRQILGQKVEFLVSFYNNEISEKSEIFDDQFSVERPDGSNFTLKIRSTKLEDSAMYFCASSEQGAHGEQFFGPGTRLTVL.

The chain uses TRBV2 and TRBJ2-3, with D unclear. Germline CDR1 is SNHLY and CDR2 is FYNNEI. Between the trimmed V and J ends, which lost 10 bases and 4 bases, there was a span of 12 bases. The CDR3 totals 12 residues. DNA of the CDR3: TGTGCCACTCCCGGAGACGCAGATACGCAGTATTTT. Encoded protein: CATPGDADTQYF.

The CDR3 reads CASSLGQGQGAFF. CDR3 sequence (DNA): TGTGCCAGCAGCTTAGGTCAGGGTCAGGGGGCTTTCTTT. The genes are TRBV11-2 and TRBJ1-1; possible D gene TRBD1, 6 bases. V shed 1 base and J shed 11 bases, with 14 bases lying between them. CDR1 and CDR2 (germline): SGHAT, FQNNGV. CDR3 length: 13 residues.

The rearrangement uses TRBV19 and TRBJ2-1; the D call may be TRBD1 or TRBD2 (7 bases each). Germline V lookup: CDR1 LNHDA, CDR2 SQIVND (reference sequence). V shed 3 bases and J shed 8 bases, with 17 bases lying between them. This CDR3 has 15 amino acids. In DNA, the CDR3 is TGTGCCAGTAGTATCCCTTGGGGAGGGGGCGATGAGCAGTTCTTC. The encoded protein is CASSIPWGGGDEQFF.

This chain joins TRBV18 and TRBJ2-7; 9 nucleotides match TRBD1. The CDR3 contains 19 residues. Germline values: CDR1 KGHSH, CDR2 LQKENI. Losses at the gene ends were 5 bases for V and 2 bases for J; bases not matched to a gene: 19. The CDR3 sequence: CASSAGDREHDMGPYEQYF. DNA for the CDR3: TGTGCCAGCTCAGCCGGGGACAGGGAGCATGACATGGGGCCCTACGAGCAGTACTTC.

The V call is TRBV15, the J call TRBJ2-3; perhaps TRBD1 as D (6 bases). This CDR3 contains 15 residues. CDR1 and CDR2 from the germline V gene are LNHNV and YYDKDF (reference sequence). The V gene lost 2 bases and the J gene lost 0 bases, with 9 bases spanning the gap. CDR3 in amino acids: CATSRSGVSTDTQYF. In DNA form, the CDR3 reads TGTGCCACCAGCAGATCAGGGGTTAGCACAGATACGCAGTATTTT.

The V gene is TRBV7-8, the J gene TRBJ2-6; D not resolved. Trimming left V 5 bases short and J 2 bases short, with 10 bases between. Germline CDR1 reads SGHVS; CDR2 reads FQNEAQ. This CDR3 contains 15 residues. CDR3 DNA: TGTGCCAGCAGCCCCCCGGTGGCTGGGGCCAACGTCCTGACTTTC. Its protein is CASSPPVAGANVLTF.

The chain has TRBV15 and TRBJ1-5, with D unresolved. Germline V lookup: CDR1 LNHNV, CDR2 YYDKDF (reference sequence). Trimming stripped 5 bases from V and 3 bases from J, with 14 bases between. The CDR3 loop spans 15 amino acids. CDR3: CATSHPVEINQPQHF. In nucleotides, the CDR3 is TGTGCCACCAGCCATCCAGTGGAGATCAATCAGCCCCAGCATTTT.

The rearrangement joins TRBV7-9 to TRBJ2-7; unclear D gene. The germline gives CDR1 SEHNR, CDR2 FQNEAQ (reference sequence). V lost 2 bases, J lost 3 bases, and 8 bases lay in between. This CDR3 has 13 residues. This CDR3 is CASSLREIYEQYF. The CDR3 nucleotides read TGTGCCAGCAGCTTAAGAGAGATCTACGAGCAGTACTTC.

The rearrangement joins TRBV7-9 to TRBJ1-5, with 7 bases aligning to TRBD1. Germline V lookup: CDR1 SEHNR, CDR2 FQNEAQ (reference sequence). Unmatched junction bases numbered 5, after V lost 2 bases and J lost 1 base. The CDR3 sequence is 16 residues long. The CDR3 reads CASSLRQGESNQPQHF. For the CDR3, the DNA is TGTGCCAGCAGCTTAAGGCAGGGGGAAAGCAATCAGCCCCAGCATTTT. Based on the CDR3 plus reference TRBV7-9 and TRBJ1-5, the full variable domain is DTGVSQNPRHKITKRGQNVTFRCDPISEHNRLYWYRQTLGQGPEFLTYFQNEAQLEKSRLLSDRFSAERPKGSFSTLEIQRTEQGDSAMYLCASSLRQGESNQPQHFGDGTRLSIL.

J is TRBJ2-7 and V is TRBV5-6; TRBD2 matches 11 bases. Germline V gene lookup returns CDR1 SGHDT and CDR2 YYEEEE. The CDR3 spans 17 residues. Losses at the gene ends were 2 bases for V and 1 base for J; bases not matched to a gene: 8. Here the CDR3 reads CASSLRLAGGQSYEQYF. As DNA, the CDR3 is TGTGCCAGCAGCTTAAGGCTAGCGGGGGGACAGTCCTACGAGCAGTACTTC.

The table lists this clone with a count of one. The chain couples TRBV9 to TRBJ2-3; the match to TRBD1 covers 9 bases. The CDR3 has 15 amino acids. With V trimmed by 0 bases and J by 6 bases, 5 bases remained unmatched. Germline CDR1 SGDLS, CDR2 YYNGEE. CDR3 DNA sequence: TGTGCCAGCAGCGTAGAAGGCGGGACAGGGGATACGCAGTATTTT. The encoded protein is CASSVEGGTGDTQYF.

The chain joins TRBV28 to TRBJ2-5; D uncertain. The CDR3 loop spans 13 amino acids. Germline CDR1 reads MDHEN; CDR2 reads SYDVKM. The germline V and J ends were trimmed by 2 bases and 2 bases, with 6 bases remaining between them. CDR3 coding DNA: TGTGCCAGCAGTTTACCCGGACAAGAGACCCAGTACTTC. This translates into CASSLPGQETQYF.

This CDR3 reads CASSFTVGGTEAFF. The CDR3 DNA sequence: TGTGCCAGCAGTTTCACAGTTGGGGGGACTGAAGCTTTCTTT. V usage is TRBV6-5 and J usage is TRBJ1-1, with D maybe TRBD1 (5 bases). Trimming shortened V by 4 bases and J by 5 bases, and 14 bases separated the two germline ends. Germline V lookup: CDR1 MNHEY, CDR2 SVGAGI. The CDR3 consists of 14 residues.

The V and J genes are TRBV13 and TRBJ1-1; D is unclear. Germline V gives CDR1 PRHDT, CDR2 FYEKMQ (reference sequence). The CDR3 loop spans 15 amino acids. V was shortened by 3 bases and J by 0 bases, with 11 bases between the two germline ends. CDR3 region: CASSLGIRMNTEAFF. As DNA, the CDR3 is TGTGCCAGCAGCTTGGGCATCAGGATGAACACTGAAGCTTTCTTT.

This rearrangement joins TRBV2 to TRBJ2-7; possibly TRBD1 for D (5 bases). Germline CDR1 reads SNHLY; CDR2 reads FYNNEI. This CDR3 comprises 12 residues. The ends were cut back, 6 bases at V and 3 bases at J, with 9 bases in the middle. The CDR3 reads CASRDTIYEQYF. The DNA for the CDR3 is TGTGCCAGCAGGGACACCATCTACGAGCAGTACTTC. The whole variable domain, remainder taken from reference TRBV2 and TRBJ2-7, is EPEVTQTPSHQVTQMGQEVILRCVPISNHLYFYWYRQILGQKVEFLVSFYNNEISEKSEIFDDQFSVERPDGSNFTLKIRSTKLEDSAMYFCASRDTIYEQYFGPGTRLTVT.

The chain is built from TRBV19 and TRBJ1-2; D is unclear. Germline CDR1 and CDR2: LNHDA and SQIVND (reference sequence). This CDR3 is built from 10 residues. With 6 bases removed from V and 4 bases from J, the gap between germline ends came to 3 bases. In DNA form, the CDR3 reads TGTGCCAGTAGAACCTATGGCTACACCTTC. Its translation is CASRTYGYTF.

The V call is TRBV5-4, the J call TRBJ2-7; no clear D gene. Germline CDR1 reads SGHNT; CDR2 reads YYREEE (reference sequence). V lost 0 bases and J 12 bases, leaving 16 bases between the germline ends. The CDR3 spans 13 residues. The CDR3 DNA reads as TGTGCCAGCAGCTTGGGGGTCAGCTCTGATAGGTACTTC. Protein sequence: CASSLGVSSDRYF.